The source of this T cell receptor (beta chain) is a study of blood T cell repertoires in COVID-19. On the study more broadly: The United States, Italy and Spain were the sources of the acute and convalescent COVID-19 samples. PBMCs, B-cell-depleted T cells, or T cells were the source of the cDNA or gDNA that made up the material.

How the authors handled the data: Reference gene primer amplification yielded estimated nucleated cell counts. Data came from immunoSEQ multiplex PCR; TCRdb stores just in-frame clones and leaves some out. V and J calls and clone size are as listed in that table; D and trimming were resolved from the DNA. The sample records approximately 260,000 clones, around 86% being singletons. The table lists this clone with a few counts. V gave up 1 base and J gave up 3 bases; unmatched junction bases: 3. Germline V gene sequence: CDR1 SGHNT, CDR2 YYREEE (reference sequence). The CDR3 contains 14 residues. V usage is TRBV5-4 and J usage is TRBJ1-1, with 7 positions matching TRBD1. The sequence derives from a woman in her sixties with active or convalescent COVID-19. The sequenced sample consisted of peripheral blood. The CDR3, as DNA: TGTGCCAGCAGCTTGATAGGACAGGACACTGAAGCTTTCTTT. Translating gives CASSLIGQDTEAFF. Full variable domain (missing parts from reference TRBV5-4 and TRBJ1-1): ETGVTQSPTHLIKTRGQQVTLRCSSQSGHNTVSWYQQALGQGPQFIFQYYREEENGRGNFPPRFSGLQFPNYSSELNVNALELDDSALYLCASSLIGQDTEAFFGQGTRLTVV.